These 18 T cell receptor beta chains came from one sample sequenced in a study of blood T cells in healthy people across ages (dated by TCRdb to between 2014 and 2017). The protocol used for the library was 5' RACE. Sequencing was performed on an Illumina HiSeq 2500. The second PCR ran for roughly 7 to 11 cycles and used a J-beta primer mix along with a sample-barcoded 5' primer. The public reads were quality trimmed at Q25 with fastp and then assembled into clones with MiXCR by TCRdb, keeping productive beta chains. Every CDR3 protein is listed once, alongside the most common genes and DNA of its rows. Within this sample are some 640,000 distinct CDR3 sequences, with around 31% of them counted one time only. Less than 20% of the sample is taken by the ten largest. The sample was blood. Receptors were obtained from a woman of 80 years or more in good health.

This clonotype was seen at least ten times. This chain connects TRBV5-1 to TRBJ1-4, with 7 bases matching TRBD1. CDR1 is SGHRS, CDR2 YFSETQ, per germline. The CDR3 length is 15 residues. With V trimmed by 3 bases and J by 4 bases, 6 bases remained unmatched. This CDR3 reads CASSSRTGINEKLFF. DNA for the CDR3: TGCGCCAGCAGCTCCCGGACAGGAATTAATGAAAAACTGTTTTTT.

This clonotype was counted at least ten times. This chain joins TRBV12-3 or TRBV12-4 and TRBJ2-4, with D perhaps TRBD1 or TRBD2 (6 bases each). V lost 3 bases to trimming and J lost 5 bases, with 14 bases between them. This CDR3 spans 15 amino acids. Here the CDR3 DNA reads TGTGCCAGCAGTTTGGCCTGGGGGGCCCAAAACATTCAGTACTTC. Protein product: CASSLAWGAQNIQYF.

This clonotype was seen at least ten times. A much larger clone is a single base away; this may be a read error. This rearrangement joins TRBV7-3 to TRBJ2-5, with D unresolved. Trimming took off 0 bases at V and 11 bases at J, with 16 bases between the two ends. Germline CDR1 reads SGHTA; CDR2 reads FQGTGA. This CDR3 contains 14 residues. The CDR3, as DNA: TGTGCCAGCAGCTTAACGCAACAGTACAATGAGCAGTACTTC. Translation gives CASSLTQQYNEQYF.

This clonotype was observed many times. The V and J genes are TRBV18 and TRBJ1-2; D is possibly TRBD1 (6 bases). Deletions cut 4 bases from V and 5 bases from J, with 17 bases between. Germline CDR1 reads KGHSH; CDR2 reads LQKENI. The CDR3 contains 15 residues. The CDR3 protein is CASSLSQGSTYGYTF. In DNA, the CDR3 is TGTGCCAGCTCACTATCACAGGGCTCGACATATGGCTACACCTTC. Full variable domain (missing parts from reference TRBV18 and TRBJ1-2): NAGVMQNPRHLVRRRGQEARLRCSPMKGHSHVYWYRQLPEEGLKFMVYLQKENIIDESGMPKERFSAEFPKEGPSILRIQQVVRGDSAAYFCASSLSQGSTYGYTFGSGTRLTVV.

This clonotype was recorded many times. This chain joins TRBV28 and TRBJ2-7; D unclear. Germline values: CDR1 MDHEN, CDR2 SYDVKM. The V gene lost 5 bases and the J gene lost 2 bases, with 16 bases spanning the gap. CDR3 length: 15 amino acids. Written as DNA, the CDR3 is TGTGCCAGCAGTCCTGTTCACCCCGGCACCTACGAGCAGTACTTC. It encodes CASSPVHPGTYEQYF.

This clonotype was counted many times. The CDR3: CASSLYGLASPAKNIQYF. DNA for the CDR3: TGCGCCAGCAGCTTGTACGGACTAGCATCTCCAGCCAAAAACATTCAGTACTTC. This chain connects TRBV5-1 to TRBJ2-4; the match to TRBD2 covers 8 bases. Per the germline V gene, CDR1 is SGHRS and CDR2 is YFSETQ. This CDR3 comprises 18 residues. Trimming cost V 1 base and J 0 bases; bases outside gene matches: 9.

In its sample, this clonotype was seen a few times. The gene calls are TRBV28 and TRBJ2-1, with a possible D match to TRBD1 (6 bases). CDR3 length: 13 amino acids. V was pared by 6 bases and J by 6 bases, with 12 bases between. The germline CDR1 and CDR2 sequences are MDHEN and SYDVKM. CDR3 nucleotide sequence: TGTGCCAGCAGGTTAATCAGGGGCAATGAGCAGTTCTTC. As protein: CASRLIRGNEQFF.

At least ten counts were recorded for this clonotype. The chain uses TRBV7-9 and TRBJ2-7, with TRBD1 matching over 8 bases. The V and J ends lost 5 bases and 4 bases, in that order; junction bases with no gene match: 4. The CDR3 runs to 13 residues. Per the germline V gene, CDR1 is SEHNR and CDR2 is FQNEAQ (reference sequence). The CDR3 DNA reads TGTGCCAGCAGCGTGCAGGGGGCGTACGAGCAGTACTTC. This sequence encodes CASSVQGAYEQYF.

The sample holds many counts of this clonotype. V usage is TRBV11-2 and J usage is TRBJ1-4, with D unresolved. The CDR3 is made up of 16 amino acids. Trimming left V 5 bases short and J 0 bases short, with 13 bases between. Germline CDR1 SGHAT, CDR2 FQNNGV. CDR3: CASSLARTTTNEKLFF. The CDR3 DNA sequence: TGTGCCAGCAGCCTGGCCCGGACTACAACTAATGAAAAACTGTTTTTT.

The chain combines TRBV5-5 with TRBJ2-7, with TRBD1 matching 11 bases. The ends lost 6 bases at V and 5 bases at J; junction bases unmatched: 7. Germline CDR1 and CDR2: SGHKS and YYEKEE (reference sequence). The CDR3 loop spans 14 amino acids. The CDR3 bases are TGTGCCAGCAACCCGGGACAGGGGGTCAACGAGCAGTACTTC. Its translation: CASNPGQGVNEQYF.

This clonotype was seen repeatedly, ten times or more. The chain combines TRBV4-1 with TRBJ2-5; D gene uncertain. Trimming shortened V by 1 base and J by 4 bases, and 13 bases separated the two germline ends. The V gene's germline CDR1 is MGHRA and CDR2 YSYEKL. CDR3 length equals 15 residues. CDR3 nucleotide sequence: TGCGCCAGCAGCCAAGTATTGGGGTGGGGAGAGACCCAGTACTTC. Protein product: CASSQVLGWGETQYF.

This clonotype was observed a single time. The chain is built from TRBV6-1 and TRBJ1-2; D is undetermined. In germline, CDR1 is MNHNS, CDR2 SASEGT. The length of the CDR3 is 14 residues. V lost 0 bases and J lost 4, with 9 bases in between. The CDR3: CASSEAHRSYGYTF. In DNA form, the CDR3 reads TGTGCCAGCAGTGAAGCGCATCGCAGCTATGGCTACACCTTC.

This chain joins TRBV5-1 and TRBJ1-2, with TRBD1 matching over 8 bases. Germline CDR1 and CDR2: SGHRS and YFSETQ. The CDR3 covers 13 residues. V lost 6 bases to trimming and J lost 4 bases; unmatched junction nucleotides: 5. CDR3: CASMTGAGYGYTF. In DNA form, the CDR3 reads TGCGCCAGCATGACAGGGGCCGGCTATGGCTACACCTTC.

This clonotype was observed a few times. The gene calls are TRBV12-3 or TRBV12-4 and TRBJ1-4; 10 nucleotides line up with TRBD1. The junction had 4 bases not matched to a gene; V was cut back by 7 bases and J by 5 bases. The length of the CDR3 is 14 residues. As DNA, the CDR3 is TGTGCCAGCACCGAGACAGGGGGCAATGAAAAACTGTTTTTT. Protein product: CASTETGGNEKLFF.

A few counts support this clonotype. This rearrangement joins TRBV18 to TRBJ2-1, with TRBD1 identical over 8 bases. CDR3 length: 19 residues. V was pared by 3 bases and J by 0 bases, with 13 bases of the junction left unmatched. The germline V gene has CDR1 KGHSH and CDR2 LQKENI. Written as DNA, the CDR3 is TGTGCCAGCTCACCTTTAGGGTGGACAGGGAAAAACTCCTACAATGAGCAGTTCTTC. Its protein is CASSPLGWTGKNSYNEQFF. Complete variable domain (other parts from reference TRBV18 and TRBJ2-1): NAGVMQNPRHLVRRRGQEARLRCSPMKGHSHVYWYRQLPEEGLKFMVYLQKENIIDESGMPKERFSAEFPKEGPSILRIQQVVRGDSAAYFCASSPLGWTGKNSYNEQFFGPGTRLTVL.

There are a few counts of this clonotype. The CDR3 DNA sequence: TGCGCCAGCAGCCGAAATCTTGACTCCTACAATGAGCAGTACTTC. Translated: CASSRNLDSYNEQYF. The chain is built from TRBV4-1 and TRBJ2-1; no definite D call. The end of the DNA is better explained by TRBJ2-7, so the J call may be wrong. The CDR3 consists of 15 residues. Germline V gives CDR1 MGHRA, CDR2 YSYEKL.

V usage is TRBV7-2 and J usage is TRBJ2-1; weak D call: TRBD2 (5 bases). The V gene's germline CDR1 is SGHTA and CDR2 FQGNSA. CDR3 size: 13 residues. Trimming left V 0 bases short and J 9 bases short, with 9 bases between. This chain's CDR3 is CASSLASSGEQFF. The CDR3 bases are TGTGCCAGCAGCTTAGCATCGAGCGGTGAGCAGTTCTTC.

At least ten counts were recorded for this clonotype. V gene TRBV20-1 combines with J gene TRBJ2-7, with D possibly being TRBD1 (6 bases). CDR1 is DFQATT and CDR2 is SNEGSKA in the germline V gene (reference sequence). The CDR3 contains 15 residues. With 2 bases removed from V and 6 bases from J, the gap between germline ends came to 20 bases. The CDR3 is CSARSEDRLLGEQYF. The CDR3, as DNA: TGCAGTGCTAGATCGGAGGACAGACTTCTTGGCGAGCAGTACTTC.